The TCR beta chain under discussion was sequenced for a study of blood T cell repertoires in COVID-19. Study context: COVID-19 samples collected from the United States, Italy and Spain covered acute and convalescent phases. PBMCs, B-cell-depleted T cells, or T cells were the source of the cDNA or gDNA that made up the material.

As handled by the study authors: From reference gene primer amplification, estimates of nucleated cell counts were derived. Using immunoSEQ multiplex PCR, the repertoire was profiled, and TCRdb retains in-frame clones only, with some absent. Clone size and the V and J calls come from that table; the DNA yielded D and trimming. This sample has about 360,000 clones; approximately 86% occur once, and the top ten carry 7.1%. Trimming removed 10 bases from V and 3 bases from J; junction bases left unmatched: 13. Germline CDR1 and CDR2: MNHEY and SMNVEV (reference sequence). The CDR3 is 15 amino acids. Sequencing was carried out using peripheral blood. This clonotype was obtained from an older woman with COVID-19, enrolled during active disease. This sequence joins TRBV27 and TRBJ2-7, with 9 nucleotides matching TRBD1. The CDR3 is CATKAGQGSYYEQYF. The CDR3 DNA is TGTGCCACCAAAGCCGGACAGGGGTCGTACTACGAGCAGTACTTC.